These 20 T cell receptor beta chains share one sample of origin, sequenced in a study of shared clonotypes between healthy human individuals (dated by TCRdb to about 2020). CD8 naive samples were obtained by positive selection for CCR7 among CD45RO-negative cells, yielding a CD45RA+CCR7+ population from which TemRA cells were excluded. Libraries came from the immunoSEQ multiplex PCR assay. TCRdb retrieved this table from immuneACCESS and kept in-frame rearrangements only. Not all clones are present; in checked studies, unresolved V genes account for under half, and no reason is known for the remainder. This sample holds approximately 2,000,000 clones; 93% were observed only once. The ten largest make up about 1.7% of the sample. The specimen was naive CD8+ T cells from PBMCs. The sample's cell subset or site label, decoded: CD45RA+CCR7+. The receptor source for this set is a man younger than 35 in good health. Some clones in this sample may be carry-over from other donors' samples.

V gene TRBV5-6 combines with J gene TRBJ2-7; TRBD1 aligns across 7 bases. V shed 4 bases and J 1 base; nucleotides not matched to a gene: 5. This CDR3 is 14 amino acids long. Germline V gives CDR1 SGHDT, CDR2 YYEEEE. The CDR3: CASSPGTASYEQYF. The CDR3 nucleotides are TGTGCCAGCAGCCCCGGGACAGCGTCCTACGAGCAGTACTTC.

The rearrangement uses TRBV5-1 and TRBJ1-2; D not resolved. The CDR3 sequence is 13 residues long. Germline V lookup: CDR1 SGHRS, CDR2 YFSETQ. V was shortened by 3 bases and J by 7 bases, with 13 bases between the two germline ends. As DNA, the CDR3 is TGCGCCAGCAGCTCCGGGAGGGAGAGTGGCTACACCTTC. It translates to CASSSGRESGYTF.

The chain links TRBV29-1 to TRBJ2-7; no clear D. V shed 4 bases and J shed 5 bases, with 6 bases lying between them. Germline CDR1 SQVTM, CDR2 ANQGSEA. This CDR3 is built from 10 residues. CDR3 protein: CSVGVHEQYF. The CDR3 nucleotides are TGCAGCGTTGGGGTCCACGAGCAGTACTTC.

The chain links TRBV5-1 to TRBJ2-1; perhaps D is TRBD1 or TRBD2 (5 bases each). Trimming removed 4 bases at V and 9 bases at J, with 20 bases between. The CDR3 length is 15 residues. CDR1 and CDR2 from the germline V gene are SGHRS and YFSETQ. The CDR3 is CASSHGDLPAGEQFF. The CDR3 DNA reads as TGCGCCAGCAGCCACGGGGACCTACCCGCAGGTGAGCAGTTCTTC.

The CDR3 is CASSLAFVSYSSYNEQFF. CDR3 DNA sequence: TGTGCCAGCAGCTTAGCGTTTGTCAGTTACAGCTCCTACAATGAGCAGTTCTTC. The V and J genes are TRBV7-6 and TRBJ2-1; D not certain. CDR3 length equals 18 residues. Germline V gives CDR1 SGHVS, CDR2 FNYEAQ. Deletions cut 0 bases from V and 0 bases from J, with 15 bases between.

V is TRBV5-5 and J is TRBJ2-7, with a tentative D call TRBD2 (6 bases). Germline V lookup: CDR1 SGHKS, CDR2 YYEKEE (reference sequence). Trimming removed 1 base at V and 5 bases at J, with 13 bases between. The CDR3 is 14 residues long. CDR3 amino acids: CASSLSGLRDEQYF. For the CDR3, the DNA is TGTGCCAGCAGCTTGTCGGGACTGCGCGACGAGCAGTACTTC. Full variable domain (outside the CDR3, taken from reference TRBV5-5 and TRBJ2-7): DAGVTQSPTHLIKTRGQQVTLRCSPISGHKSVSWYQQVLGQGPQFIFQYYEKEERGRGNFPDRFSARQFPNYSSELNVNALLLGDSALYLCASSLSGLRDEQYFGPGTRLTVT.

The CDR3 DNA reads as TGCGCCAGCAGTCACACAGGGGAAGGAAACACCATATATTTT. This gives the protein CASSHTGEGNTIYF. V usage is TRBV23-1 and J usage is TRBJ1-3, with 7 nucleotides matching TRBD1. TRBV23-1 counts as an open reading frame of uncertain function. The CDR3 is made up of 14 amino acids. With 3 bases clipped from V and 4 bases from J, the junction kept 3 bases outside the gene matches.

The CDR3 protein is CASSSFEGNTEAFF. The CDR3 coding sequence is TGTGCCAGCAGCTCCTTTGAGGGGAACACTGAAGCTTTCTTT. The chain carries TRBV7-9 and TRBJ1-1; D not resolved. The V and J ends lost 4 bases and 1 base respectively, with 10 bases between them. Germline V lookup: CDR1 SEHNR, CDR2 FQNEAQ (reference sequence). The CDR3 covers 14 residues.

This rearrangement joins TRBV13 to TRBJ2-7, with D perhaps TRBD1 or TRBD2 (5 bases each). The germline V gene encodes CDR1 PRHDT and CDR2 FYEKMQ (reference sequence). The CDR3 length is 15 residues. V was cut by 5 bases and J by 4 bases, with 18 bases left in between. The CDR3 coding sequence is TGTGCCAGCAGCCCCTCCAACCTGGGACCTTACGAGCAGTACTTC. Translation gives CASSPSNLGPYEQYF. The entire variable domain, with the rest obtained from reference TRBV13 and TRBJ2-7, is as follows: AAGVIQSPRHLIKEKRETATLKCYPIPRHDTVYWYQQGPGQDPQFLISFYEKMQSDKGSIPDRFSAQQFSDYHSELNMSSLELGDSALYFCASSPSNLGPYEQYFGPGTRLTVT.

V gene TRBV4-1 combines with J gene TRBJ2-7; 14 bases map to TRBD2. The CDR3 has 16 residues. Trimming at V came to 1 base and at J to 7 bases, leaving 6 bases not matched to a gene. Germline CDR1 MGHRA, CDR2 YSYEKL. CDR3 nucleotides: TGCGCCAGCAGCCAAGTCCCGGGACTAGCGGGAGCGGAGCAGTACTTC. This translates into CASSQVPGLAGAEQYF.

In regard to this clone: This sample includes further DNA sequences coding for the same CDR3. This chain joins TRBV5-1 and TRBJ2-1; D might be TRBD1 (6 bases). This CDR3 spans 13 amino acids. Germline CDR1 SGHRS, CDR2 YFSETQ. The V end lost 3 bases, the J end lost 4 bases, and 8 bases lay between the germline ends. DNA of the CDR3: TGCGCCAGCAGCTGGACAGCGTACAATGAGCAGTTCTTC. Residues: CASSWTAYNEQFF.

The chain is built from TRBV5-6 and TRBJ2-7, with TRBD1 identical over 7 bases. The CDR3 covers 14 residues. Trimming took 4 bases from V and 3 from J; bases not matched to a gene: 7. Germline lookup yields CDR1 SGHDT and CDR2 YYEEEE. For the CDR3, the DNA is TGTGCCAGCAGCCCAGAAAGGACAGGCTACGAGCAGTACTTC. This codes for CASSPERTGYEQYF.

About this clone itself: This specimen includes other DNA sequences encoding the same CDR3. The rearrangement uses TRBV4-2 and TRBJ2-7; possible D gene TRBD2, 6 bases. The CDR3 has 13 amino acids. Germline loops: CDR1 LGHNA, CDR2 YNFKEQ. V was pared by 3 bases and J by 2 bases, with 8 bases between. DNA for the CDR3: TGTGCCAGCAGCCAGGGGGGACCCTACGAGCAGTACTTC. Protein: CASSQGGPYEQYF.

This chain connects TRBV10-3 to TRBJ2-3, with unresolved D. This CDR3 region has 18 residues. Germline loops: CDR1 ENHRY, CDR2 SYGVKD. V was cut by 2 bases and J by 0 bases, with 18 bases left in between. CDR3 nucleotides: TGTGCCATCAGTGAGCCATTAGACGGCTACCCTAGCACAGATACGCAGTATTTT. Its protein is CAISEPLDGYPSTDTQYF.

This rearrangement joins TRBV27 to TRBJ1-5; a weak D match, TRBD1 (5 bases). The germline V gene has CDR1 MNHEY and CDR2 SMNVEV (reference sequence). V lost 5 bases and J 9 bases, leaving 14 bases between the germline ends. This CDR3 is built from 13 residues. CDR3 residues: CASSIGGTGPQHF. CDR3 bases: TGTGCCAGCAGTATCGGGGGAACGGGGCCCCAGCATTTT.

V gene TRBV28 combines with J gene TRBJ1-5; D is perhaps TRBD1 (6 bases). V was clipped by 3 bases and J by 3 bases, with 9 bases between them. This CDR3 contains 14 residues. Germline V gene data show CDR1 as MDHEN and CDR2 as SYDVKM. CDR3 residues: CASSFSGVNQPQHF. DNA for the CDR3: TGTGCCAGCAGTTTTTCAGGGGTCAATCAGCCCCAGCATTTT.

The chain links TRBV27 to TRBJ2-5; TRBD2 aligns across 14 bases. Germline V gives CDR1 MNHEY, CDR2 SMNVEV (reference sequence). Trimming at V came to 2 bases and at J to 4 bases, leaving 3 bases not matched to a gene. The CDR3 runs to 16 residues. DNA of the CDR3: TGTGCCAGCAGTTTACTTGGGACTAGCGGGAGAGAGACCCAGTACTTC. It encodes CASSLLGTSGRETQYF.

This chain joins TRBV4-1 and TRBJ1-4; TRBD1 agrees at 8 bases. CDR1 and CDR2 from the germline V gene are MGHRA and YSYEKL. The CDR3 is made up of 13 amino acids. V was pared by 5 bases and J by 5 bases, with 1 base of the junction left unmatched. In nucleotides, the CDR3 is TGCGCCAGCAGCTGGACAGGGAATGAAAAACTGTTTTTT. As protein: CASSWTGNEKLFF.

The chain is built from TRBV5-1 and TRBJ2-1; 7 bases fit TRBD2. The CDR3 has 17 residues. The V gene end was trimmed by 3 bases and the J gene end by 3 bases; junction bases not matched to a gene: 12. The germline gives CDR1 SGHRS, CDR2 YFSETQ. This CDR3 reads CASSWAPEGRGYNEQFF. As DNA, the CDR3 is TGCGCCAGCAGCTGGGCCCCCGAGGGGAGGGGCTACAATGAGCAGTTCTTC.

The V and J genes are TRBV4-1 and TRBJ1-3, with D hard to call. CDR1 MGHRA and CDR2 YSYEKL come from the germline V gene. The CDR3 is 17 amino acids. V lost 8 bases and J 3 bases, leaving 23 bases between the germline ends. The DNA for the CDR3 is TGCGCCAGCGCGATGGTGGGTTCGGGGAAGATTGGAAACACCATATATTTT. It codes for CASAMVGSGKIGNTIYF.